This T cell receptor (beta chain) originates from a study of cytomegalovirus exposure and HLA in healthy donors. Both 60 Vbeta primers and 13 Jbeta primers went into the PCR. Some clones are missing from TCRdb's copy, which holds only in-frame ones; the method was immunoSEQ multiplex PCR. The sample contains approximately 100,000 clones, 70% to 80% of which appear only once. This clone was seen a single time. This same CDR3 is encoded by further DNA sequences in the sample. This receptor was taken from a man aged 45-65 years in good health and CMV-seropositive. The specimen sequenced was PBMCs.

CDR3: CASSLGLAGPYEQYF. Written as DNA, the CDR3 is TGCGCCAGCAGCTTGGGTCTAGCGGGGCCCTACGAGCAGTACTTC. The V gene is TRBV5-1, the J gene TRBJ2-7; 9 bases line up with TRBD2. Germline CDR1 reads SGHRS; CDR2 reads YFSETQ. V was pared by 0 bases and J by 2 bases, with 3 bases of the junction left unmatched. This CDR3 comprises 15 residues.